These T cell receptor beta chains were read from a single sample in a study of tumor-infiltrating lymphocytes in localized non-small cell lung cancer. TCRdb's table, derived via immunoSEQ multiplex PCR, lists solely in-frame clones and lacks some. The sample has around 15,000 clones, more than 60% seen once. Sequences were obtained from lung tumor tissue. All receptors derive from a human donor with non-small cell lung cancer. Both conserved end residues are part of each CDR3. Each record gives: J gene, D gene, clone size, V gene, CDR3 protein, CDR3 DNA. A D gene is named only where the DNA matches it firmly. Part of the rows lack a size; the others show once, few, many or a class for expanded clones.

TRBJ2-1,TRBD2,.,TRBV4-2,CASSQFGGGSLNEQFF,TGTGCCAGCAGCCAATTCGGGGGGGGATCGTTGAATGAGCAGTTCTTC
TRBJ2-1,TRBD2,once,TRBV19,CASSISAGTSGSRAQFF,TGTGCCAGTAGTATCAGTGCCGGGACTAGCGGGAGTCGGGCGCAGTTCTTC
TRBJ2-1,.,once,TRBV5-6,CASSRVANQQFF,TGTGCCAGCAGCCGGGTGGCGAACCAGCAGTTCTTC
TRBJ2-1,TRBD2,.,TRBV6-1,CASGGLAGVPEQFF,TGTGCCAGCGGGGGACTAGCGGGAGTCCCGGAGCAGTTCTTC
TRBJ1-5,TRBD1,.,TRBV28,CASSLGQGKGPQHF,TGTGCCAGCAGCCTAGGACAGGGGAAGGGGCCCCAGCATTTT
TRBJ1-3,.,.,TRBV7-3,CASSLIGRVGNTIYF,TGTGCCAGCAGCTTAATAGGCAGGGTCGGAAACACCATATATTTT
TRBJ2-1,.,.,TRBV9,CASSVDPRWYNEQFF,TGTGCCAGCAGCGTAGACCCCCGGTGGTACAATGAGCAGTTCTTC
TRBJ2-1,TRBD2,medium-sized,TRBV30,CACIRTSSYNEQFF,TGTGCCTGCATCCGGACTAGCTCCTACAATGAGCAGTTCTTC
TRBJ1-1,.,few,TRBV10-1,CARIPGRNTEAFF,TGCGCCAGAATCCCCGGGAGGAACACTGAAGCTTTCTTT
TRBJ2-7,.,few,TRBV9,CASSVTPSVNEQYF,TGTGCCAGCAGCGTAACCCCGTCGGTTAACGAGCAGTACTTC
TRBJ1-6,.,few,TRBV4-1,CASSPDGLNSPLHF,TGCGCCAGCAGCCCGGACGGCCTAAATTCACCCCTCCACTTT
TRBJ2-7,TRBD1,.,TRBV29-1,CSVEDTGGDEQYF,TGCAGCGTTGAAGACACAGGGGGCGACGAGCAGTACTTC
TRBJ2-1,TRBD2,.,TRBV6-1,CASSEGGTNNEQFF,TGTGCCAGCAGTGAAGGAGGGACTAACAATGAGCAGTTCTTC
TRBJ1-4,.,.,TRBV7-6,CASSLDRDNEKLFF,TGTGCCAGCAGCTTAGACAGAGATAATGAAAAACTGTTTTTT
TRBJ2-7,.,.,TRBV13,CASSLGFGSSYEQYF,TGTGCCAGCAGCTTAGGGTTCGGTAGCTCCTACGAGCAGTACTTC
TRBJ1-5,TRBD1,.,TRBV18,CASSRQGQGAEAQHF,TGTGCCAGCTCACGACAGGGACAGGGGGCTGAAGCCCAGCATTTT
TRBJ2-5,TRBD2,.,TRBV5-1,CASTQTSGGETQYF,TGCGCCAGCACCCAGACTAGCGGGGGAGAGACCCAGTACTTC
TRBJ1-4,TRBD1,.,TRBV7-8,CASSTGQGGREKLFF,TGTGCCAGCAGCACCGGACAGGGCGGTAGGGAAAAACTGTTTTTT
TRBJ1-3,.,.,TRBV7-9,CASHREYSGNTIYF,TGTGCCAGCCACAGGGAGTACTCTGGAAACACCATATATTTT
TRBJ1-2,.,.,TRBV5-1,CASSLGVGNYGYTF,TGCGCCAGCAGCTTGGGGGTCGGGAACTATGGCTACACCTTC
TRBJ2-1,.,.,TRBV2,CASSAASGNYNEQFF,TGTGCCAGCAGCGCGGCGAGCGGAAATTACAATGAGCAGTTCTTC
TRBJ1-5,.,.,TRBV19,CASSISLSRGGNQPQHF,TGTGCCAGTAGTATCTCTCTCTCCAGAGGCGGCAATCAGCCCCAGCATTTT
TRBJ2-1,TRBD2,.,TRBV27,CASTRASGINEQFF,TGTGCCAGCACTCGGGCTAGCGGAATTAATGAGCAGTTCTTC
TRBJ1-5,.,.,TRBV10-3,CAISPEGNQPQHF,TGTGCCATCAGTCCCGAGGGCAATCAGCCCCAGCATTTT
TRBJ1-1,.,few,TRBV19,CASSSSGYETEAFF,TGTGCCAGTAGTAGCTCGGGATACGAGACTGAAGCTTTCTTT
TRBJ1-6,.,.,TRBV5-1,CASSTASDSPLHF,TGCGCCAGCAGTACTGCTTCTGATTCACCCCTCCACTTT
TRBJ2-3,.,.,TRBV9,CASSVRLGDTRTDTQYF,TGTGCCAGCAGCGTAAGGCTGGGGGACACCCGCACAGATACGCAGTATTTT
TRBJ1-5,.,.,TRBV9,CASSVGPGTYQPQHF,TGTGCCAGCAGCGTAGGCCCAGGGACCTATCAGCCCCAGCATTTT
TRBJ2-2,.,.,TRBV5-4,CASSQATGELFF,TGTGCCAGCAGCCAAGCAACAGGGGAGCTGTTTTTT
TRBJ1-2,.,.,TRBV6-5,CASRAAASHYGYTF,TGTGCCAGCCGGGCCGCCGCTTCACACTATGGCTACACCTTC
TRBJ1-1,.,.,TRBV7-3,CASSPGGSMNTEAFF,TGTGCCAGCAGCCCCGGCGGGTCCATGAACACTGAAGCTTTCTTT
TRBJ2-1,.,few,TRBV6-5,CASTDHNEQFF,TGTGCCAGCACTGATCACAATGAGCAGTTCTTC
TRBJ1-5,.,.,TRBV30,CAWSSGAGPNQPQHF,TGTGCCTGGAGTTCCGGGGCCGGCCCTAATCAGCCCCAGCATTTT
TRBJ2-1,TRBD2,few,TRBV7-9,CASRTSGNEQFF,TGTGCCAGCAGAACTAGCGGGAATGAGCAGTTCTTC
TRBJ2-2,TRBD2,.,TRBV7-2,CASSFQRGGIRLTGELFF,TGTGCCAGCAGCTTCCAGCGGGGGGGCATAAGATTGACCGGGGAGCTGTTTTTT
TRBJ1-1,.,.,TRBV6-5,CASSYRGGSEAFF,TGTGCCAGCAGTTACAGGGGGGGAAGTGAAGCTTTCTTT
TRBJ1-2,.,.,TRBV27,CASRPRQRYHGYTF,TGTGCCAGCAGGCCCCGACAGAGATACCATGGCTACACCTTC
TRBJ2-7,.,.,TRBV28,CASSLGLGRYEQYF,TGTGCCAGCAGTTTGGGACTGGGGCGGTACGAGCAGTACTTC
TRBJ2-5,.,.,TRBV19,CASSITGFETQYF,TGTGCCAGTAGTATAACAGGGTTCGAGACCCAGTACTTC
TRBJ1-6,TRBD1,.,TRBV19,CASGQQGLSPLHF,TGTGCCAGTGGTCAACAGGGGCTTTCACCCCTCCACTTT
TRBJ2-5,.,.,TRBV5-4,CASSLPTVQETQYF,TGTGCCAGCAGCTTGCCGACAGTCCAAGAGACCCAGTACTTC
TRBJ1-2,TRBD1,few,TRBV6-5,CASSDTGTGEGYTF,TGTGCCAGCAGTGACACCGGGACAGGGGAGGGCTACACCTTC
TRBJ1-1,.,.,TRBV7-8,CASSYRGDMNTEAFF,TGTGCCAGCAGCTACAGAGGGGATATGAACACTGAAGCTTTCTTT
TRBJ1-5,TRBD1,.,TRBV25-1,CASSRDRVGQPQHF,TGTGCCAGCAGCCGGGACAGGGTGGGGCAGCCCCAGCATTTT
TRBJ2-7,TRBD1,.,TRBV5-4,CASSNPRGQTYEQYF,TGTGCCAGCAGCAACCCCAGGGGACAGACCTACGAGCAGTACTTC
TRBJ2-3,.,once,TRBV4-3,CASSQDMGRSTDTQYF,TGCGCCAGCAGCCAAGACATGGGTCGGAGCACAGATACGCAGTATTTT
TRBJ1-2,.,.,TRBV27,CASSLEGANYGYTF,TGTGCCAGCAGTTTAGAGGGAGCTAACTATGGCTACACCTTC
TRBJ2-6,.,.,TRBV6-6,CASSYSLSGANVLTF,TGTGCCAGCAGTTACTCGCTCTCTGGGGCCAACGTCCTGACTTTC
TRBJ1-1,.,.,TRBV6-5,CASSYSFLVREAFF,TGTGCCAGCAGTTACTCATTTCTCGTAAGAGAAGCTTTCTTT
TRBJ2-1,TRBD1,few,TRBV6-6,CASSGQGLSDEQFF,TGTGCCAGCAGCGGACAGGGGTTATCGGATGAGCAGTTCTTC
TRBJ2-7,TRBD1,.,TRBV15,CATSRRGQGYEQYF,TGTGCCACCAGCCGACGGGGACAGGGATACGAGCAGTACTTC